These T cell receptor beta chains were read from a single sample in a study of blood T cell repertoires in COVID-19. The table came from immunoSEQ multiplex PCR; TCRdb's copy has only in-frame clones and leaves some out. The repertoire holds about 300,000 clones, about 81% seen once, with roughly 1.5% in the top ten. Specimen: peripheral blood. These receptors were collected from a human donor with COVID-19, enrolled during active disease. The donor label of this sample is uncertain. The CDR3 runs from the conserved cysteine through the conserved F or W. D genes are given only for firm matches. Expanded clones are given a class, and other clones once, few, many or no size at all.

v_gene	len	j_gene	abundance	d_gene	CDR3nt	CDR3aa
TRBV21-1	19	TRBJ1-1	NA	NA	TGTGCCAGCAGCAAAGCCACTTTACAGGGTAAGGTGCTACTGACTGAAGCTTTCTTT	CASSKATLQGKVLLTEAFF
TRBV28	18	TRBJ1-2	NA	NA	TGTGCCAGCAGTTCAACTAGTGCCCCGGGAGCGCCCGAATATGGCTACACCTTC	CASSSTSAPGAPEYGYTF
TRBV5-6	16	TRBJ2-1	NA	TRBD2	TGTGCCAGCAGCTCAGGACTAGCGGGAGGAATGAATGAGCAGTTCTTC	CASSSGLAGGMNEQFF
TRBV13	14	TRBJ2-7	once	NA	TGTGCCAGCGGCTCCCCCAGGGAGGACTACGAGCAGTACTTC	CASGSPREDYEQYF
TRBV29-1	15	TRBJ2-3	NA	NA	TGCAGCGTTGCGGTGGGGGGATCGATCACAGATACGCAGTATTTT	CSVAVGGSITDTQYF
TRBV30	16	TRBJ2-7	NA	NA	TGTGCCGGGGTAAGGGGGGGGCGAGTTCTTTCCTACGAGCAGTACTTC	CAGVRGGRVLSYEQYF
TRBV24-1	15	TRBJ2-1	once	TRBD2	TGTGCCACCAGCCCGGGACTAGCGGGAGGCAATGAGCAGTTCTTC	CATSPGLAGGNEQFF
TRBV5-4	17	TRBJ2-3	NA	TRBD2	TGTGCCAGCAGCTCTCGTATTAGCGGGGGGCTCACAGATACGCAGTATTTT	CASSSRISGGLTDTQYF
TRBV7-2	15	TRBJ2-3	NA	NA	TGTGCCAGCAGCTTAGCTTTAGGGGTTACAGATACGCAGTATTTT	CASSLALGVTDTQYF
TRBV27	15	TRBJ1-5	once	TRBD1	TGTGCCAGCAGTGGAGGACAGGGCGACGATCAGCCCCAGCATTTT	CASSGGQGDDQPQHF
TRBV18	14	TRBJ1-4	NA	TRBD1	TGTGCCAGCTCGTACGGACAGGGCGGTGAAAAACTGTTTTTT	CASSYGQGGEKLFF
TRBV29-1	11	TRBJ1-1	few	NA	TGCAGCGCTCCGACAGACACTGAAGCTTTCTTT	CSAPTDTEAFF
TRBV19	11	TRBJ1-2	once	NA	TGTGCCAGTAGTAGAGGCAAGGGCTACACCTTC	CASSRGKGYTF
TRBV7-8	15	TRBJ1-2	few	TRBD1	TGTGCCAGCAGCCTCTTGGACAGGGGAAACTATGGCTACACCTTC	CASSLLDRGNYGYTF
TRBV30	11	TRBJ1-2	NA	TRBD1	TGTGCCTGGAGCTCCTTCCGGGACAGTTCTTTC	CAWSSFRDSSF
TRBV25-1	12	TRBJ2-7	NA	NA	TGTGCCAGCAGGGGTGACTTGTACGAGCAGTACTTC	CASRGDLYEQYF
TRBV24-1	15	TRBJ2-3	NA	NA	TGTGCCACCAGTGCGACAGGCCACCCCACAGATACGCAGTATTTT	CATSATGHPTDTQYF